Below, 31 T cell receptor beta chains from the same sample are listed, as sequenced in a study of identical twins. TCRdb analysed the 5' RACE reads with MiXCR anew, one entry per CDR3 protein. The table lists about 460,000 distinct CDR3 sequences, approximately 15% of them singletons. This sample was shared with a second study, whose subject was yellow fever vaccine responses in identical twins.

Sequencing was performed on CD4+ T cells sorted from blood. The source of these receptors is a woman between 18 and 29 years old in good health.

The chain recombines TRBV25-1 with TRBJ1-6; TRBD1 matches at 7 bases. Trimming removed 5 bases from V and 7 bases from J; junction bases left unmatched: 5. The germline gives CDR1 MGHDK, CDR2 SYGVNS. The CDR3 loop spans 14 amino acids. The CDR3 region has the DNA TGTGCCAGCAGTTCGGGAGGGGGCAATTCACCCCTCCACTTT. The encoded protein is CASSSGGGNSPLHF.

CDR3 coding DNA: TGTGGGTGGTGTACTGAAGCTTTCTTT. Translated, it gives CGWCTEAFF. The V gene is TRBV28, the J gene TRBJ1-1; D is uncertain. The CDR3 runs 9 residues. Germline-derived CDR1 and CDR2 are MDHEN and SYDVKM.

The rearrangement uses TRBV7-3 and TRBJ2-1; 9 bases align to TRBD1. Germline V gene sequence: CDR1 SGHTA, CDR2 FQGTGA. The junction had 6 bases not matched to a gene; V was cut back by 5 bases and J by 7 bases. The CDR3 runs to 14 residues. CDR3 sequence reads: CASSHRTGVNEQFF. CDR3 DNA: TGTGCCAGCAGCCATAGGACAGGGGTTAATGAGCAGTTCTTC. The whole variable domain, filled in from reference TRBV7-3 and TRBJ2-1, reads GAGVSQTPSNKVTEKGKYVELRCDPISGHTALYWYRQSLGQGPEFLIYFQGTGAADDSGLPNDRFFAVRPEGSVSTLKIQRTERGDSAVYLCASSHRTGVNEQFFGPGTRLTVL.

This clonotype was recorded at least ten times. The J gene is TRBJ2-3, the V gene TRBV29-1; the match to TRBD2 covers 11 bases. This CDR3 has 16 amino acids. V lost 8 bases, J lost 2 bases, and 12 bases stayed unmatched. CDR1 is SQVTM, CDR2 ANQGSEA, per germline. The CDR3 loop reads CSSSGPGLAATDTQYF. CDR3 nucleotide sequence: TGCAGCTCCTCGGGGCCGGGACTAGCGGCCACAGATACGCAGTATTTT.

The CDR3 is CATIERRSPYEQYF. The CDR3 DNA reads as TGTGCCACCATCGAGCGTAGGTCACCCTACGAGCAGTACTTC. The chain links TRBV6-2 or TRBV6-3 to TRBJ2-7; D not resolved. Germline loops: CDR1 MNHEY, CDR2 SVGEGT. There are 14 residues in the CDR3. Trimming cost V 10 bases and J 2 bases, with 18 bases left between them.

This clonotype came up a few times. J is TRBJ2-7 and V is TRBV24-1; D gene unclear. The length of the CDR3 is 15 residues. The V end was cut by 3 bases, the J end by 2 bases, with 13 bases between. CDR1 is KGHDR, CDR2 SFDVKD, per germline. The CDR3 is CATSDTASPAYEQYF. In nucleotides, the CDR3 is TGTGCCACCAGTGATACCGCCAGCCCGGCCTACGAGCAGTACTTC.

This clonotype appeared a few times. This sequence joins TRBV28 and TRBJ1-3; no firm D call. The germline CDR1 and CDR2 sequences are MDHEN and SYDVKM. The CDR3 is made up of 14 amino acids. The V end was cut by 6 bases, the J end by 5 bases, with 14 bases between. As DNA, the CDR3 is TGTGCCAGCAGCCTCGGGGAGCTGAGAAACACCATATATTTT. Its protein product is CASSLGELRNTIYF.

CDR3 region: CASSSGQGGMKTQYF. In DNA, the CDR3 is TGTGCCAGCAGTTCGGGACAGGGGGGTATGAAGACCCAGTACTTC. The V gene is TRBV6-5, the J gene TRBJ2-5; 11 positions match TRBD1. V lost 4 bases to trimming and J lost 6 bases; unmatched junction nucleotides: 7. The CDR3 covers 15 residues. Germline CDR1 reads MNHEY; CDR2 reads SVGAGI.

The gene calls are TRBV5-4 and TRBJ2-1; 10 bases line up with TRBD1. With V trimmed by 4 bases and J by 4 bases, 5 bases remained unmatched. CDR3 size: 15 residues. Germline V gene data show CDR1 as SGHNT and CDR2 as YYREEE (reference sequence). The CDR3 is CASSRGQGNYNEQFF. The CDR3 DNA reads as TGTGCCAGCAGCCGGGGACAGGGGAATTACAATGAGCAGTTCTTC. Full variable domain (missing parts from reference TRBV5-4 and TRBJ2-1): ETGVTQSPTHLIKTRGQQVTLRCSSQSGHNTVSWYQQALGQGPQFIFQYYREEENGRGNFPPRFSGLQFPNYSSELNVNALELDDSALYLCASSRGQGNYNEQFFGPGTRLTVL.

This sequence joins TRBV7-2 and TRBJ1-1, with TRBD1 identical over 9 bases. Trimming cost V 4 bases and J 11 bases; bases outside gene matches: 5. From germline, CDR1 is SGHTA and CDR2 FQGNSA. The CDR3 has 12 amino acids. The CDR3 nucleotides read TGTGCCAGCAGCTATACCGGGACAGGGGCTTTCTTT. Translation: CASSYTGTGAFF.

This clonotype was counted many times. The rearrangement links TRBV12-3 or TRBV12-4 to TRBJ1-5; 7 nucleotides align to TRBD1. Trimming removed 5 bases from V and 3 bases from J; junction bases left unmatched: 4. The CDR3 has 14 residues. The DNA of the CDR3 is TGTGCCAGCAGTCGACAGGGAACCAATCAGCCCCAGCATTTT. It codes for CASSRQGTNQPQHF.

This clonotype was seen only a few times. The chain recombines TRBV24-1 with TRBJ1-4; 7 nucleotides agree with TRBD1. The germline V gene has CDR1 KGHDR and CDR2 SFDVKD. Trimming took 4 bases from V and 3 from J; bases not matched to a gene: 4. The CDR3 has 15 amino acids. Here the CDR3 reads CATSDSGTANEKLFF. CDR3 sequence (DNA): TGTGCCACCAGTGACTCCGGGACAGCTAATGAAAAACTGTTTTTT.

In its sample, this clonotype was seen a few times. The chain links TRBV2 to TRBJ1-5; a possible D gene is TRBD1 (6 bases). Per the germline V gene, CDR1 is SNHLY and CDR2 is FYNNEI. The CDR3 loop spans 13 amino acids. Trimming took off 6 bases at V and 10 bases at J, with 16 bases between the two ends. For the CDR3, the DNA is TGTGCCAGCAGATCCACGGGGGGCGGTCCCCAGCATTTT. It translates to CASRSTGGGPQHF.

This clonotype was recorded many times. V gene TRBV29-1 combines with J gene TRBJ2-4; perhaps TRBD2 as D (6 bases). CDR1 is SQVTM, CDR2 ANQGSEA, per germline. The CDR3 is 12 residues long. V dropped 4 bases and J dropped 8 bases, with 12 bases sitting between them. The CDR3 loop is CSVALVADIQYF. CDR3 nucleotide sequence: TGCAGCGTTGCATTGGTAGCGGACATTCAGTACTTC.

The CDR3 DNA sequence: TGTGCCAGCAGCTGGTCCATGAACACTGAAGCTTTCTTT. As protein: CASSWSMNTEAFF. V gene TRBV5-4 combines with J gene TRBJ1-1; D gene unclear. Germline assignment: CDR1 SGHNT and CDR2 YYREEE (reference sequence). The V gene lost 3 bases and the J gene lost 0 bases, with 6 bases spanning the gap. The CDR3 sequence is 13 residues long. Together with reference TRBV5-4 and TRBJ1-1, the CDR3 gives the full variable domain: ETGVTQSPTHLIKTRGQQVTLRCSSQSGHNTVSWYQQALGQGPQFIFQYYREEENGRGNFPPRFSGLQFPNYSSELNVNALELDDSALYLCASSWSMNTEAFFGQGTRLTVV.

This clonotype was observed a handful of times. The chain joins TRBV6-5 to TRBJ2-7; D might be TRBD1 or TRBD2, each matching 5 bases. This CDR3 region has 12 residues. Trimming took off 2 bases at V and 6 bases at J, with 8 bases between the two ends. Germline V gives CDR1 MNHEY, CDR2 SVGAGI. This CDR3 reads CASSYRGAEQYF. The CDR3 nucleotides are TGTGCCAGCAGTTACAGGGGAGCCGAGCAGTACTTC.

V is TRBV20-1 and J is TRBJ2-5; 15 nucleotides line up with TRBD2. Germline V gene lookup returns CDR1 DFQATT and CDR2 SNEGSKA (reference sequence). With V trimmed by 6 bases and J by 4 bases, 3 bases remained unmatched. The CDR3 totals 14 residues. CDR3 region: CSARGLAGGETQYF. The CDR3 region has the DNA TGCAGTGCAAGGGGACTAGCGGGAGGAGAGACCCAGTACTTC.

This clonotype has a handful of counts. The chain carries TRBV5-8 and TRBJ2-1, with D possibly TRBD2 on 5 matching bases. This CDR3 is built from 15 residues. The V gene's germline CDR1 is SGHTS and CDR2 YDEGEE. The V end was cut by 0 bases, the J end by 4 bases, with 11 bases between. The CDR3 DNA reads as TGTGCCAGCAGCTTGGGTAGCGCCCGTTACAATGAGCAGTTCTTC. As protein: CASSLGSARYNEQFF.

There are a few counts of this clonotype. J is TRBJ2-5 and V is TRBV7-8, with 7 bases lining up with TRBD1. The CDR3 loop spans 20 amino acids. Trimming cost V 5 bases and J 1 base; bases outside gene matches: 22. Per germline, CDR1 SGHVS and CDR2 FQNEAQ. The DNA of the CDR3 is TGTGCCAGCAGCCGATTCATCCCAAAAACCCCAGGGGGTCCCCAAGAGACCCAGTACTTC. It codes for CASSRFIPKTPGGPQETQYF.

The V gene is TRBV3-1, the J gene TRBJ1-2; D not certain. V lost 1 base to trimming and J lost 4 bases, with 10 bases between them. Germline CDR1 and CDR2: LGHDT and YNNKEL (reference sequence). This CDR3 region has 14 residues. DNA of the CDR3: TGTGCCAGCAGCCAAGGTCGGGAGCGCTATGGCTACACCTTC. Its protein product is CASSQGRERYGYTF.

This clonotype was seen many times. J is TRBJ2-3 and V is TRBV18, with TRBD2 matching over 9 bases. The V gene's germline CDR1 is KGHSH and CDR2 LQKENI. V was pared by 6 bases and J by 1 base, with 8 bases of the junction left unmatched. The CDR3 loop spans 16 amino acids. The CDR3 protein is CASSPLAGARTDTQYF. CDR3 bases: TGTGCCAGCTCTCCCTTAGCGGGGGCCCGCACAGATACGCAGTATTTT. Complete variable domain (other parts from reference TRBV18 and TRBJ2-3): NAGVMQNPRHLVRRRGQEARLRCSPMKGHSHVYWYRQLPEEGLKFMVYLQKENIIDESGMPKERFSAEFPKEGPSILRIQQVVRGDSAAYFCASSPLAGARTDTQYFGPGTRLTVL.

This clonotype has a handful of counts. The rearrangement links TRBV7-8 to TRBJ2-1; 9 bases fit TRBD1. CDR1 is SGHVS and CDR2 is FQNEAQ in the germline V gene. V was clipped by 5 bases and J by 2 bases; unmatched bases: 4. This CDR3 region has 15 residues. The CDR3: CASSPRDRAYNEQFF. The CDR3 DNA reads as TGTGCCAGCAGCCCTCGGGACAGGGCCTACAATGAGCAGTTCTTC.

The chain joins TRBV20-1 to TRBJ2-1, with 10 bases matching TRBD2. The V segment lost 5 bases and the J segment 2 bases; nucleotides outside the gene matches: 6. Germline V gives CDR1 DFQATT, CDR2 SNEGSKA (reference sequence). The CDR3 spans 15 residues. The CDR3 region is CSAPQLAGAYNEQFF. The CDR3 coding sequence is TGCAGTGCTCCCCAGCTAGCGGGAGCCTACAATGAGCAGTTCTTC.

Only a few counts were recorded for this clonotype. V gene TRBV7-9 combines with J gene TRBJ1-4; 9 bases line up with TRBD1. The junction had 10 bases not matched to a gene; V was cut back by 5 bases and J by 12 bases. CDR3 length: 14 residues. The germline V gene has CDR1 SEHNR and CDR2 FQNEAQ (reference sequence). CDR3 residues: CASSQTGTGIELFF. The CDR3 nucleotides are TGTGCCAGCAGCCAAACCGGGACAGGGATAGAACTGTTTTTT. Supplemented by reference TRBV7-9 and TRBJ1-4, the full variable domain reads DTGVSQNPRHKITKRGQNVTFRCDPISEHNRLYWYRQTLGQGPEFLTYFQNEAQLEKSRLLSDRFSAERPKGSFSTLEIQRTEQGDSAMYLCASSQTGTGIELFFGSGTQLSVL.

This clonotype was seen a few times. The chain carries TRBV5-6 and TRBJ2-3; D may be TRBD2 (6 bases). Germline-derived CDR1 and CDR2 are SGHDT and YYEEEE. The V end was cut by 5 bases, the J end by 3 bases, with 13 bases between. This CDR3 spans 14 amino acids. The CDR3 coding sequence is TGTGCCAGCAGGGAGGCGGGGCGAACAGATACGCAGTATTTT. Its translation is CASREAGRTDTQYF.

Only a few counts were recorded for this clonotype. The CDR3 nucleotides read TGCGCCAGCAGTGATCGATTGGTAGACATTCAGTACTTC. Its translation: CASSDRLVDIQYF. The V gene is TRBV10-1, the J gene TRBJ2-4, with D unclear. CDR1 WNHNN and CDR2 SYGVQD come from the germline V gene (reference sequence). Trimming cost V 3 bases and J 8 bases, with 11 bases left between them. The CDR3 has 13 amino acids.

Only a few counts were recorded for this clonotype. The chain carries TRBV14 and TRBJ2-6, with 8 bases lining up with TRBD1. Unmatched junction bases numbered 6, after V lost 2 bases and J lost 0 bases. This CDR3 region has 18 residues. CDR1 is SGHDN, CDR2 FVKESK, per germline. The CDR3 bases are TGTGCCAGCAGCCAAAAGACAGGGGCCCTCTCTGGGGCCAACGTCCTGACTTTC. Protein product: CASSQKTGALSGANVLTF.

At least ten counts were recorded for this clonotype. The rearrangement uses TRBV12-3 or TRBV12-4 and TRBJ2-1; 10 bases fit TRBD1. The CDR3 sequence is 15 residues long. The trim removed 3 bases at V and 8 bases at J, leaving 7 bases unmatched. This CDR3 reads CASSLRQGASDEQFF. CDR3 DNA sequence: TGTGCCAGCAGTTTGCGACAGGGGGCGTCGGATGAGCAGTTCTTC.

The V call is TRBV12-3 or TRBV12-4, the J call TRBJ2-3; either TRBD1 or TRBD2 may fit D (5 bases each). The V and J ends lost 3 bases and 13 bases respectively, with 14 bases between them. This CDR3 comprises 12 residues. As DNA, the CDR3 is TGTGCCAGCAGTTTCGCGAACTTGGGGGAGTATTTT. This sequence encodes CASSFANLGEYF.

The chain joins TRBV28 to TRBJ2-5; D may be TRBD2 (6 bases). Germline lookup yields CDR1 MDHEN and CDR2 SYDVKM. The CDR3 is made up of 16 amino acids. The V gene lost 3 bases and the J gene lost 5 bases, with 19 bases spanning the gap. Here the CDR3 reads CASSFRGAAWRETQYF. CDR3 DNA sequence: TGTGCCAGCAGTTTCCGCGGGGCGGCCTGGAGGGAGACCCAGTACTTC.

This clonotype was counted a few times. This rearrangement joins TRBV5-1 to TRBJ2-5; 11 bases map to TRBD2. J was trimmed by 4 bases and V by 2 bases; bases with no gene match: 7. The CDR3 spans 16 residues. Germline values: CDR1 SGHRS, CDR2 YFSETQ. The CDR3 reads CASSFSGTSGPETQYF. The CDR3 bases are TGCGCCAGCAGCTTCTCCGGGACTAGCGGTCCAGAGACCCAGTACTTC.